The 30 T cell receptor beta chains below all came from one sample that was sequenced in a study of cytomegalovirus exposure and HLA in healthy donors. The PCR ran on 60 Vbeta and 13 Jbeta primers. The assay was immunoSEQ multiplex PCR, and TCRdb's table has in-frame clones only and misses some. The sample holds some 120,000 clones, 10% seen once. The sequenced material came from PBMCs. The receptors were gathered from a woman aged 18-35 years in good health and CMV-seropositive.

This clone was observed a few times. The rearrangement uses TRBV29-1 and TRBJ1-1; the D gene is possibly TRBD1 (6 bases). The ends were cut back, 4 bases at V and 0 bases at J, with 9 bases in the middle. There are 13 residues in the CDR3. CDR1 is SQVTM, CDR2 ANQGSEA, per germline. The DNA for the CDR3 is TGCAGCGTTGGGGGGCTGATGAACACTGAAGCTTTCTTT. Its protein product is CSVGGLMNTEAFF.

In its sample, this clone was seen a few times. The rearrangement uses TRBV4-1 and TRBJ1-1; 11 bases match TRBD1. CDR3 length: 14 amino acids. The J segment lost 9 bases and the V segment lost 1 base, leaving 4 bases of the junction unmatched. Germline V lookup: CDR1 MGHRA, CDR2 YSYEKL. The CDR3 DNA follows: TGCGCCAGCAGCCAAGGGGGGGACAGGGGGAAAGCTTTCTTT. This translates into CASSQGGDRGKAFF.

This clone was found a few times. V is TRBV11-2 and J is TRBJ2-7, with D tentatively TRBD2 (5 bases). Trimming left V 3 bases short and J 1 base short, with 19 bases between. Germline V gene data show CDR1 as SGHAT and CDR2 as FQNNGV. The CDR3 extends over 17 amino acids. For the CDR3, the DNA is TGTGCCAGCAGCTTGACCTCGGTGTGGGGAGCTTCCTACGAGCAGTACTTC. It yields the protein CASSLTSVWGASYEQYF.

This chain connects TRBV10-1 to TRBJ2-1, with 12 bases lining up with TRBD2. CDR3 size: 18 residues. The V gene end was trimmed by 3 bases and the J gene end by 8 bases; junction bases not matched to a gene: 14. Germline V CDR1 and CDR2: WNHNN, SYGVQD (reference sequence). The CDR3 DNA is TGCGCCAGCAGTGACCGCCCGGGATGGACTAGCGGGGTCTATGAGCAGTTCTTC. It translates to CASSDRPGWTSGVYEQFF.

The V call is TRBV7-9, the J call TRBJ1-1; D is undetermined. Germline V lookup: CDR1 SEHNR, CDR2 FQNEAQ (reference sequence). V lost 2 bases and J 1 base, leaving 11 bases between the germline ends. The CDR3 has 15 amino acids. CDR3 sequence reads: CASSLSFVRNTEAFF. CDR3 bases: TGTGCCAGCAGCTTAAGTTTTGTCAGGAACACTGAAGCTTTCTTT.

The chain employs TRBV5-6 and TRBJ2-2; maybe TRBD1 (5 bases). The length of the CDR3 is 11 residues. Between the trimmed V and J ends, which lost 6 bases and 8 bases, there was a span of 8 bases. CDR1 and CDR2 from the germline V gene are SGHDT and YYEEEE. The CDR3 loop reads CASTSGGELFF. Here the CDR3 DNA reads TGTGCCAGCACCTCAGGGGGGGAGCTGTTTTTT.

The chain employs TRBV19 and TRBJ2-2; TRBD1 agrees at 12 bases. Looked up from germline, CDR1 is LNHDA and CDR2 is SQIVND (reference sequence). The CDR3 runs 16 residues. The trim removed 5 bases at V and 4 bases at J, leaving 5 bases unmatched. In DNA form, the CDR3 reads TGTGCCAGTAGTTCGGGACAGGGGGCGGGCACCGGGGAGCTGTTTTTT. Amino acid sequence: CASSSGQGAGTGELFF.

This clone was counted a few times. Other DNA sequences within the sample encode an identical CDR3. The CDR3 DNA reads as TGTGCCAGCAGTGGGGGCGGGAACACTGAAGCTTTCTTT. It is translated as CASSGGGNTEAFF. The chain combines TRBV13 with TRBJ1-1, with D perhaps matching TRBD1 (6 bases). CDR1 and CDR2 from the germline V gene are PRHDT and FYEKMQ (reference sequence). Deletions cut 6 bases from V and 1 base from J, with 9 bases between. CDR3 length: 13 residues. Using reference TRBV13 and TRBJ1-1 for the parts outside the CDR3, the full variable domain is AAGVIQSPRHLIKEKRETATLKCYPIPRHDTVYWYQQGPGQDPQFLISFYEKMQSDKGSIPDRFSAQQFSDYHSELNMSSLELGDSALYFCASSGGGNTEAFFGQGTRLTVV.

The V gene is TRBV28, the J gene TRBJ2-7; 11 positions agree with TRBD2. CDR1 is MDHEN and CDR2 is SYDVKM in the germline V gene. CDR3 length: 13 residues. After removal of 6 bases from V and 7 bases from J, the junction contained 5 bases not matched to a gene. This chain's CDR3 is CASRLAGVREQYF. CDR3 DNA sequence: TGTGCCAGCAGACTAGCGGGAGTGCGTGAGCAGTACTTC.

This clone was observed a few times. This rearrangement joins TRBV6-5 to TRBJ2-7; 7 nucleotides agree with TRBD2. Germline CDR1 MNHEY, CDR2 SVGAGI. CDR3 length equals 15 residues. V dropped 0 bases and J dropped 7; count of bases not matched to a gene: 9. As DNA, the CDR3 is TGTGCCAGCAGTTACTCGTTGGCCACCGGGGGGGAGCAGTACTTC. This gives the protein CASSYSLATGGEQYF.

The rearrangement uses TRBV10-3 and TRBJ2-1, with D possibly matching TRBD1 (6 bases). Germline V lookup: CDR1 ENHRY, CDR2 SYGVKD. V lost 2 bases, J lost 10 bases, and 12 bases lay in between. The CDR3 has 13 residues. The CDR3 DNA reads as TGTGCCATCAGTGAGCCGGACAGAAGCGAGCAGTTCTTC. Translation: CAISEPDRSEQFF.

V usage is TRBV5-4 and J usage is TRBJ2-2, with a possible D match to TRBD2 (6 bases). This CDR3 comprises 16 residues. The ends were cut back, 1 base at V and 3 bases at J, with 13 bases in the middle. Germline V gives CDR1 SGHNT, CDR2 YYREEE (reference sequence). The CDR3 DNA is TGTGCCAGCAGCTTGCCCGGGGGATTTGACACCGGGGAGCTGTTTTTT. It codes for CASSLPGGFDTGELFF. Variable domain in full (rest from reference TRBV5-4 and TRBJ2-2): ETGVTQSPTHLIKTRGQQVTLRCSSQSGHNTVSWYQQALGQGPQFIFQYYREEENGRGNFPPRFSGLQFPNYSSELNVNALELDDSALYLCASSLPGGFDTGELFFGEGSRLTVL.

This chain connects TRBV10-3 to TRBJ2-7; D is ambiguous. V lost 3 bases and J lost 4, with 7 bases in between. CDR3 size: 12 residues. Germline V gene data show CDR1 as ENHRY and CDR2 as SYGVKD. Here the CDR3 DNA reads TGTGCCATCAGTGATGGGCAGTACGAGCAGTACTTC. Protein sequence: CAISDGQYEQYF.

This clone was recorded a few times. The chain employs TRBV6-1 and TRBJ2-7; D not certain. Trimming took 2 bases from V and 3 from J, leaving 11 bases between them. Germline V lookup: CDR1 MNHNS, CDR2 SASEGT. This CDR3 has 14 residues. CDR3 sequence: CASSELNSFYEQYF. The CDR3 coding sequence is TGTGCCAGCAGTGAACTCAATAGCTTCTACGAGCAGTACTTC.

This clone was recorded at least ten times. This rearrangement joins TRBV10-1 to TRBJ1-2; 10 bases map to TRBD1. The junction had 3 bases not matched to a gene; V was cut back by 3 bases and J by 8 bases. Germline values: CDR1 WNHNN, CDR2 SYGVQD (reference sequence). The CDR3 has 13 residues. The CDR3 sequence is CASSDRDRGGYTF. CDR3 sequence (DNA): TGCGCCAGCAGTGATCGGGACAGGGGAGGCTACACCTTC.

The chain has TRBV6-1 and TRBJ2-7; TRBD2 aligns across 8 bases. Trimming removed 6 bases from V and 2 bases from J; junction bases left unmatched: 3. In germline, CDR1 is MNHNS, CDR2 SASEGT. The CDR3 runs 13 residues. CDR3 coding DNA: TGTGCCAGCAGACTAGCGGAGACCTACGAGCAGTACTTC. It codes for CASRLAETYEQYF.

The sample holds one count of this clone. The chain recombines TRBV15 with TRBJ2-5; D may be TRBD2 (6 bases). The CDR3 is 13 amino acids. Germline lookup yields CDR1 LNHNV and CDR2 YYDKDF (reference sequence). The germline V and J ends were trimmed by 5 bases and 2 bases, with 9 bases remaining between them. The CDR3 loop reads CATSRGLQETQYF. The DNA of the CDR3 is TGTGCCACCAGCCGGGGGTTACAAGAGACCCAGTACTTC.

There are a few counts of this clone. CDR3 bases: TGTGCCAGCAGCCTCCAATCCGGGGACACTGAAGCTTTCTTT. This encodes CASSLQSGDTEAFF. The chain has TRBV7-9 and TRBJ1-1; unclear D gene. CDR3 length: 14 residues. Trimming left V 5 bases short and J 3 bases short, with 13 bases between. Germline CDR1 is SEHNR and CDR2 is FQNEAQ (reference sequence).

This chain joins TRBV6-1 and TRBJ2-2; D is unclear. Looked up from germline, CDR1 is MNHNS and CDR2 is SASEGT. The CDR3 runs 11 residues. The V and J ends lost 6 bases and 11 bases respectively, with 10 bases between them. The CDR3 DNA follows: TGTGCCAGCAGATCCTTTTTAGAGCTGTTTTTT. Its translation is CASRSFLELFF.

This rearrangement joins TRBV7-9 to TRBJ1-1; D possibly corresponds to TRBD1 (5 bases). Germline-derived CDR1 and CDR2 are SEHNR and FQNEAQ (reference sequence). V was cut by 5 bases and J by 3 bases, with 10 bases left in between. The CDR3 covers 13 residues. CDR3 DNA: TGTGCCAGCAGCCCCAGACAGCACACTGAAGCTTTCTTT. The encoded protein is CASSPRQHTEAFF.

This clone showed up just a few times. The V and J genes are TRBV4-2 and TRBJ1-1; D is perhaps TRBD1 (5 bases). V was cut by 5 bases and J by 0 bases, with 10 bases left in between. The CDR3 is 14 amino acids. Germline V gene sequence: CDR1 LGHNA, CDR2 YNFKEQ. The chain's CDR3 is CASSLDTVNTEAFF. In DNA, the CDR3 is TGTGCCAGCAGCTTGGACACCGTGAACACTGAAGCTTTCTTT.

This chain joins TRBV5-1 and TRBJ2-7; possibly TRBD2 for D (6 bases). The V gene lost 4 bases and the J gene lost 5 bases, with 19 bases spanning the gap. This CDR3 spans 15 amino acids. Germline-derived CDR1 and CDR2 are SGHRS and YFSETQ. The CDR3 DNA sequence: TGCGCCAGCAGCGACACGCGGGGTAATTTCGACGAGCAGTACTTC. This gives the protein CASSDTRGNFDEQYF.

The rearrangement links TRBV10-3 to TRBJ2-7, with 8 bases that match TRBD1. CDR1 and CDR2 from the germline V gene are ENHRY and SYGVKD. V gave up 6 bases and J gave up 0 bases; unmatched junction bases: 7. CDR3 length equals 15 residues. The CDR3 DNA reads as TGTGCCATCAGGGACCCGGACAGGGCCTCCTACGAGCAGTACTTC. This codes for CAIRDPDRASYEQYF.

The V and J genes are TRBV30 and TRBJ1-1, with 8 bases lining up with TRBD1. With V trimmed by 5 bases and J by 13 bases, 24 bases remained unmatched. The CDR3 loop spans 16 amino acids. Germline loops: CDR1 GTSNPN, CDR2 SVGIG (reference sequence). The CDR3 loop reads CAWQGPGGLYGTKVFF. DNA of the CDR3: TGTGCCTGGCAGGGTCCAGGGGGCCTTTATGGTACGAAAGTTTTCTTT.

This clone was observed a handful of times. The chain couples TRBV5-1 to TRBJ2-7; D is perhaps TRBD1 (6 bases). The length of the CDR3 is 14 residues. CDR1 is SGHRS and CDR2 is YFSETQ in the germline V gene. The V end was cut by 5 bases, the J end by 2 bases, with 14 bases between. The CDR3 region is CASRLRTATYEQYF. CDR3 bases: TGCGCCAGCAGGCTCCGGACAGCTACCTACGAGCAGTACTTC.

V gene TRBV7-6 combines with J gene TRBJ2-7; 8 bases map to TRBD1. Unmatched junction bases numbered 5, after V lost 4 bases and J lost 6 bases. This CDR3 spans 13 amino acids. Germline V gene sequence: CDR1 SGHVS, CDR2 FNYEAQ. Here the CDR3 reads CASSSGQGGEQYF. As DNA, the CDR3 is TGTGCCAGCAGCTCCGGACAGGGCGGCGAGCAGTACTTC.

This clone was seen a handful of times. The chain couples TRBV5-1 to TRBJ2-5, with 8 bases that match TRBD2. The germline V gene encodes CDR1 SGHRS and CDR2 YFSETQ. Losses at the gene ends were 5 bases for V and 5 bases for J; bases not matched to a gene: 11. The CDR3 is 15 residues long. CDR3 nucleotide sequence: TGCGCCAGCAGACGAAGCGGGAGTTCCGTGGAGACCCAGTACTTC. Protein product: CASRRSGSSVETQYF.

This chain links TRBV5-6 with TRBJ1-2; D perhaps matches TRBD1 (5 bases). V was shortened by 2 bases and J by 8 bases, with 13 bases between the two germline ends. The CDR3 covers 13 residues. Looked up from germline, CDR1 is SGHDT and CDR2 is YYEEEE. Written as DNA, the CDR3 is TGTGCCAGCAGCTTCGGCCAGGGCTTCGGCTACACCTTC. Protein sequence: CASSFGQGFGYTF.

The table lists this clone with a few counts. This chain connects TRBV18 to TRBJ1-1, with 7 bases aligning to TRBD1. CDR1 and CDR2 (germline): KGHSH, LQKENI. The CDR3 sequence is 15 residues long. Trimming took 3 bases from V and 1 from J; bases not matched to a gene: 5. The CDR3 bases are TGTGCCAGCTCACCCCAGACAGGGTCGAACACTGAAGCTTTCTTT. Translation gives CASSPQTGSNTEAFF.

This clone was found a few times. This chain links TRBV2 with TRBJ1-2; D might be TRBD1 (5 bases). V was shortened by 4 bases and J by 1 base, with 10 bases between the two germline ends. Germline V CDR1 and CDR2: SNHLY, FYNNEI. The CDR3 has 14 residues. Here the CDR3 DNA reads TGTGCCAGCAGTGGACAGACCTATAACTATGGCTACACCTTC. Amino acid sequence: CASSGQTYNYGYTF.